What follows describes a single T cell receptor (beta chain). These data come from a study of blood T cell repertoires in COVID-19. Study details: PBMCs, B-cell-depleted T cells, or T cells provided the cDNA or gDNA that made up the material.

Original analysis: Estimated nucleated cell counts came from reference gene primer amplification. Method: immunoSEQ multiplex PCR; TCRdb's copy keeps in-frame clones and lacks some. For V, J and clone size, that table is used; D and trimming come from the DNA. The table shows 110,000 to 150,000 clones, with 85% to 90% occurring only once. The CDR3 consists of 15 residues. CDR1 and CDR2 from the germline V gene are PRHDT and FYEKMQ (reference sequence). The V end lost 4 bases, the J end lost 7 bases, and 17 bases lay between the germline ends. Two negative PCRs, clearance, or symptom resolution were required of recovered Cohort 3 donors.

The sample was PBMCs or T cells enriched from blood (not recorded which). The receptor comes from a man in his sixties who had recovered from COVID-19. The rearrangement links TRBV13 to TRBJ2-1; possible D gene TRBD2, 6 bases. CDR3 in amino acids: CASSSRELKMNEQFF. The CDR3 DNA is TGTGCCAGCAGCTCCCGGGAGCTCAAGATGAATGAGCAGTTCTTC. The full variable domain, with the rest looked up from reference TRBV13 and TRBJ2-1, is AAGVIQSPRHLIKEKRETATLKCYPIPRHDTVYWYQQGPGQDPQFLISFYEKMQSDKGSIPDRFSAQQFSDYHSELNMSSLELGDSALYFCASSSRELKMNEQFFGPGTRLTVL.